Following are 20 T cell receptor beta chains from one sample sequenced in a study of blood T cell repertoires in COVID-19. Produced via immunoSEQ multiplex PCR; TCRdb's table is partial and in-frame only. The table has 200,000 to 250,000 clones, about 85% seen once. The material sequenced was peripheral blood. These receptor sequences come from a man aged 18 to 35 with active or convalescent COVID-19.

The rearrangement uses TRBV5-1 and TRBJ1-2; TRBD1 aligns across 11 bases. V gave up 1 base and J gave up 5 bases; unmatched junction bases: 4. In germline, CDR1 is SGHRS, CDR2 YFSETQ. This CDR3 comprises 15 residues. The CDR3 spells CASSLTGQGAYGYTF. The CDR3 region has the DNA TGCGCCAGCAGCTTGACTGGACAGGGGGCTTATGGCTACACCTTC.

The DNA for the CDR3 is TGTGCCAGTAGTATCGGGACAGTCTATGGCTACACCTTC. It translates to CASSIGTVYGYTF. The V call is TRBV19, the J call TRBJ1-2; 7 bases align to TRBD1. Trimming removed 3 bases from V and 4 bases from J; junction bases left unmatched: 2. The germline gives CDR1 LNHDA, CDR2 SQIVND (reference sequence). The CDR3 covers 13 residues. The full variable domain, its missing parts supplied by reference TRBV19 and TRBJ1-2, is DGGITQSPKYLFRKEGQNVTLSCEQNLNHDAMYWYRQDPGQGLRLIYYSQIVNDFQKGDIAEGYSVSREKKESFPLTVTSAQKNPTAFYLCASSIGTVYGYTFGSGTRLTVV.

Concerning this clone itself: At one of its ends the junction is not consistent with the germline gene, which may arise from a read error. This chain joins TRBV6-1 and TRBJ1-1, with D unclear. The CDR3 has 13 residues. Germline V gene data show CDR1 as MNHNS and CDR2 as SASEGT. The CDR3 loop is CASREATLLRAFF. The CDR3 nucleotides are TGTGCCAGCAGGGAAGCGACATTATTAAGGGCTTTCTTT.

The chain employs TRBV5-1 and TRBJ1-2, with D unclear. V lost 3 bases and J lost 5, with 11 bases in between. The CDR3 length is 13 residues. Germline CDR1 reads SGHRS; CDR2 reads YFSETQ. The CDR3 coding sequence is TGCGCCAGCAGCTCGCTTACGGTTTATGGCTACACCTTC. This sequence encodes CASSSLTVYGYTF.

The V and J genes are TRBV6-2 or TRBV6-3 and TRBJ2-1; D remains ambiguous. CDR1 and CDR2 (germline): MNHEY, SVGEGT. V was pared by 2 bases and J by 7 bases, with 12 bases between. There are 14 residues in the CDR3. The chain's CDR3 is CASSYGRASNEQFF. Here the CDR3 DNA reads TGTGCCAGCAGTTACGGGCGAGCATCTAATGAGCAGTTCTTC.

The chain recombines TRBV14 with TRBJ1-2; TRBD1 might be the D (5 bases). Germline assignment: CDR1 SGHDN and CDR2 FVKESK. V was clipped by 4 bases and J by 0 bases, with 21 bases between them. The CDR3 is 18 amino acids. The CDR3, as DNA: TGTGCCAGCAGCCTCTCGGCGATGATCCAGGGAACTAACTATGGCTACACCTTC. Translating it yields CASSLSAMIQGTNYGYTF.

Regarding this clone: The sample has other DNA sequences that encode this CDR3 too. V and J are TRBV2 and TRBJ2-7; D uncertain. The germline V gene has CDR1 SNHLY and CDR2 FYNNEI. The V end was cut by 2 bases, the J end by 0 bases, with 5 bases between. The CDR3 has 13 residues. The CDR3 DNA reads as TGTGCCAGCAGTGAACCCAACTCCTACGAGCAGTACTTC. It codes for CASSEPNSYEQYF.

V and J are TRBV3-1 (or the pseudogene TRBV3-2) and TRBJ1-1; D may be TRBD1 (6 bases). The CDR3 runs to 13 residues. V lost 3 bases and J lost 10, with 15 bases in between. The germline gives CDR1 LGHDT, CDR2 YNNKEL (reference sequence). CDR3 nucleotides: TGTGCCAGCAGCCAGGACAGTCCTCCGACAGCTTTCTTT. It is translated as CASSQDSPPTAFF.

The gene calls are TRBV6-4 and TRBJ1-6, with 9 positions matching TRBD1. The germline V gene has CDR1 MRHNA and CDR2 SNTAGT. Germline trimming cut 8 bases from V and 10 bases from J; bases unmatched to any gene: 21. The CDR3 is 18 residues long. Here the CDR3 DNA reads TGTGCCAGCGAGACCGGGACAGGGTTCTTTTATTTTTTCTCACCCCTCCACTTT. As protein: CASETGTGFFYFFSPLHF.

The chain employs TRBV9 and TRBJ1-6, with 7 positions matching TRBD1. Germline loops: CDR1 SGDLS, CDR2 YYNGEE. With V trimmed by 3 bases and J by 8 bases, 5 bases remained unmatched. CDR3 length: 14 residues. CDR3 DNA sequence: TGTGCCAGCAGCGCAAGACAGGGCCATTCACCCCTCCACTTT. It yields the protein CASSARQGHSPLHF. The full variable domain, rest sourced from reference TRBV9 and TRBJ1-6, is DSGVTQTPKHLITATGQRVTLRCSPRSGDLSVYWYQQSLDQGLQFLIQYYNGEERAKGNILERFSAQQFPDLHSELNLSSLELGDSALYFCASSARQGHSPLHFGNGTRLTVT.

V is TRBV7-2 and J is TRBJ2-7; maybe TRBD1 (5 bases). V gave up 6 bases and J gave up 7 bases, with 22 bases separating them. The CDR3 length is 15 residues. Per the germline V gene, CDR1 is SGHTA and CDR2 is FQGNSA. Here the CDR3 DNA reads TGTGCCAGCAGGACCCTCAATGAAGGGGTGGGGGAGCAGTACTTC. Translating gives CASRTLNEGVGEQYF.

V is TRBV27 and J is TRBJ1-1; TRBD1 aligns across 8 bases. V gave up 5 bases and J gave up 6 bases; unmatched junction bases: 8. The CDR3 has 14 amino acids. The germline CDR1 and CDR2 sequences are MNHEY and SMNVEV (reference sequence). The CDR3, as DNA: TGTGCCAGCAGTCCCCGGACAGGGACGGCTGAAGCTTTCTTT. Translated, it gives CASSPRTGTAEAFF.

The gene calls are TRBV6-1 and TRBJ1-2; D unresolved. The CDR3 runs to 12 residues. V dropped 3 bases and J dropped 8 bases, with 10 bases sitting between them. From germline, CDR1 is MNHNS and CDR2 SASEGT. The CDR3 DNA reads as TGTGCCAGCAGTGATGGGCCTTTGGGCTACACCTTC. Encoded protein: CASSDGPLGYTF.

The gene calls are TRBV28 and TRBJ1-5, with D unclear. The CDR3 is 11 amino acids. The germline V gene encodes CDR1 MDHEN and CDR2 SYDVKM. V was trimmed by 4 bases and J by 7 bases, leaving 5 bases between them. Written as DNA, the CDR3 is TGTGCCAGCAGTTCGGAGCAGCCCCAGCATTTT. Translation: CASSSEQPQHF.

The rearrangement links TRBV28 to TRBJ1-2; 9 positions agree with TRBD1. Unmatched junction bases numbered 4, after V lost 3 bases and J lost 8 bases. Looked up from germline, CDR1 is MDHEN and CDR2 is SYDVKM. The CDR3 consists of 13 residues. CDR3 in amino acids: CASSFGQGYGYTF. Here the CDR3 DNA reads TGTGCCAGCAGTTTCGGACAGGGGTACGGCTACACCTTC.

CDR3 nucleotides: TGTGCCAGCAGCTTAGAGAACCGGGGCACTGAAGCTTTCTTT. Protein sequence: CASSLENRGTEAFF. The chain links TRBV11-1 to TRBJ1-1, with no clear D. The V gene's germline CDR1 is SGHAT and CDR2 FQDESV (reference sequence). The CDR3 runs to 14 residues. V lost 1 base and J 4 bases, leaving 10 bases between the germline ends.

The chain uses TRBV27 and TRBJ1-6; maybe TRBD1 (6 bases). Germline CDR1 MNHEY, CDR2 SMNVEV (reference sequence). The CDR3 is 14 residues long. V lost 3 bases, J lost 7 bases, and 10 bases lay in between. CDR3 sequence reads: CASSFRTENSPLHF. CDR3 nucleotide sequence: TGTGCCAGCAGTTTCCGGACAGAAAATTCACCCCTCCACTTT.

The J gene is TRBJ2-7, the V gene TRBV13; TRBD2 matches at 11 bases. Germline V gives CDR1 PRHDT, CDR2 FYEKMQ (reference sequence). The CDR3 covers 18 residues. J gave up 0 bases and V 4 bases, and 11 bases lay outside the gene matches. CDR3 DNA sequence: TGTGCCAGCAGCTCGAGGCAACCCCTAGCGGGAGGCTCCTACGAGCAGTACTTC. Its translation: CASSSRQPLAGGSYEQYF.

This clone was observed a few times. The J gene is TRBJ2-5, the V gene TRBV18; possible D gene TRBD2, 5 bases. Trimming left V 0 bases short and J 1 base short, with 15 bases between. The length of the CDR3 is 17 residues. The V gene's germline CDR1 is KGHSH and CDR2 LQKENI. CDR3 loop: CASSPPSEVARQETQYF. The CDR3 DNA reads TGTGCCAGCTCACCACCGTCGGAGGTCGCCCGCCAAGAGACCCAGTACTTC. Looking up the rest from reference TRBV18 and TRBJ2-5 gives the full variable domain: NAGVMQNPRHLVRRRGQEARLRCSPMKGHSHVYWYRQLPEEGLKFMVYLQKENIIDESGMPKERFSAEFPKEGPSILRIQQVVRGDSAAYFCASSPPSEVARQETQYFGPGTRLLVL.

The J gene is TRBJ1-3, the V gene TRBV6-1; 8 nucleotides match TRBD1. V gave up 1 base and J gave up 7 bases; unmatched junction bases: 3. The CDR3 sequence is 14 residues long. The germline V gene has CDR1 MNHNS and CDR2 SASEGT. CDR3 DNA: TGTGCCAGCAGTGAAGGGACAGGGAGGAACACCATATATTTT. Translation: CASSEGTGRNTIYF.